The 27 T cell receptor beta chains presented below share a single source sample, sequenced in a study of vaccination and CD4 T cells after COVID-19. The treatment here: roughly ten-day PBMC culture with coronavirus spike peptide pools or control peptides (ViraFEST assay). No antigen has been assigned to these receptors. The Oncomine TCR Beta short-read assay was applied to DNA of cultured CD4+ T cells. TCRdb itself ran the PCR reads through MiXCR, one entry per CDR3 protein. The table has 20,000 to 30,000 distinct CDR3 sequences, less than 65% seen once. The sequenced sample consisted of CD4+ T cells from blood, cultured in vitro. These receptors all come from a human donor who had recovered from COVID-19.

The chain combines TRBV25-1 with TRBJ2-2, with 7 bases identical to TRBD2. With V trimmed by 4 bases and J by 1 base, 0 bases remained unmatched. CDR3 length: 14 amino acids. Germline-derived CDR1 and CDR2 are MGHDK and SYGVNS. In DNA, the CDR3 is TGTGCCAGCAGTGGGGGGGGGAACACCGGGGAGCTGTTTTTT. Encoded protein: CASSGGGNTGELFF. Variable domain in full (rest from reference TRBV25-1 and TRBJ2-2): EADIYQTPRYLVIGTGKKITLECSQTMGHDKMYWYQQDPGMELHLIHYSYGVNSTEKGDLSSESTVSRIRTEHFPLTLESARPSHTSQYLCASSGGGNTGELFFGEGSRLTVL.

The genes are TRBV5-1 and TRBJ1-5; D is perhaps TRBD1 (5 bases). The V gene's germline CDR1 is SGHRS and CDR2 YFSETQ. Trimming stripped 3 bases from V and 5 bases from J, with 9 bases between. This CDR3 has 13 amino acids. The CDR3 nucleotides are TGCGCCAGCAGCTCCGGACATGATCAGCCCCAGCATTTT. This encodes CASSSGHDQPQHF.

The gene calls are TRBV20-1 and TRBJ1-1, with no clear D. The CDR3 is made up of 13 amino acids. Trimming cost V 5 bases and J 4 bases, with 14 bases left between them. Germline-derived CDR1 and CDR2 are DFQATT and SNEGSKA (reference sequence). The CDR3 DNA reads TGCAGTGCTCGCCTTCTCTCGGGCACTGAAGCTTTCTTT. Protein: CSARLLSGTEAFF.

V gene TRBV27 combines with J gene TRBJ2-3, with 8 bases matching TRBD2. Germline CDR1 is MNHEY and CDR2 is SMNVEV (reference sequence). There are 15 residues in the CDR3. J was trimmed by 3 bases and V by 3 bases; bases with no gene match: 5. For the CDR3, the DNA is TGTGCCAGCAGTTTCTCGATAGCGGGAACAGATACGCAGTATTTT. It specifies CASSFSIAGTDTQYF.

The chain combines TRBV21-1 with TRBJ1-6; the D segment call TRBD1 is taken from the table without a DNA check. TRBV21-1 is noted as a pseudogene. CDR3 length equals 14 residues. This CDR3 is CASSKGQGNSPLHF. CDR3 DNA sequence: TGTGCCAGCAGCAAAGGACAGGGTAATTCACCCCTCCACTTT.

The chain joins TRBV24-1 to TRBJ2-2, with D perhaps TRBD1 (6 bases). The CDR3 covers 17 residues. Trimming pared 0 bases from V and 1 base from J, leaving 11 bases between. From germline, CDR1 is KGHDR and CDR2 SFDVKD. The CDR3 sequence: CATSDLKPGQNTGELFF. CDR3 coding DNA: TGTGCCACCAGTGATTTGAAGCCGGGACAGAACACCGGGGAGCTGTTTTTT.

The chain uses TRBV20-1 and TRBJ1-5, with D uncertain. Trimming cost V 6 bases and J 7 bases, with 13 bases left between them. This CDR3 comprises 12 residues. Per the germline V gene, CDR1 is DFQATT and CDR2 is SNEGSKA (reference sequence). CDR3 bases: TGCAGTGCCACCGAGCCCAACCAGCCCCAGCATTTT. This codes for CSATEPNQPQHF.

CDR3: CASSLAGGYYGYTF. As DNA, the CDR3 is TGTGCCAGCAGCTTAGCGGGGGGGTACTATGGCTACACCTTC. The chain employs TRBV11-2 and TRBJ1-2; D possibly corresponds to TRBD1 (5 bases). Germline values: CDR1 SGHAT, CDR2 FQNNGV. V dropped 1 base and J dropped 3 bases, with 9 bases sitting between them. The length of the CDR3 is 14 residues. Supplemented by reference TRBV11-2 and TRBJ1-2, the full variable domain reads EAGVAQSPRYKIIEKRQSVAFWCNPISGHATLYWYQQILGQGPKLLIQFQNNGVVDDSQLPKDRFSAERLKGVDSTLKIQPAKLEDSAVYLCASSLAGGYYGYTFGSGTRLTVV.

J is TRBJ2-1 and V is TRBV24-1; D gene ambiguous. Trimming shortened V by 3 bases and J by 13 bases, and 15 bases separated the two germline ends. CDR1 is KGHDR and CDR2 is SFDVKD in the germline V gene. CDR3 size: 13 residues. CDR3 DNA: TGTGCCACCAGTGATCTATTACAGCAGAACCAGTTCTTC. Encoded protein: CATSDLLQQNQFF.

This chain links TRBV20-1 with TRBJ2-5; 9 bases match TRBD1. This CDR3 has 15 amino acids. V lost 7 bases and J lost 4; bases outside the gene matches: 13. Germline CDR1 reads DFQATT; CDR2 reads SNEGSKA (reference sequence). The CDR3 DNA is TGCAGTGTCCCTAAGCTAGACAGGGGGGGAGAGACCCAGTACTTC. This encodes CSVPKLDRGGETQYF.

The chain has TRBV6-1 and TRBJ2-6; D gene ambiguous. The CDR3 has 14 amino acids. The germline CDR1 and CDR2 sequences are MNHNS and SASEGT. V was trimmed by 8 bases and J by 0 bases, leaving 8 bases between them. CDR3: CASRWGSGANVLTF. The CDR3 coding sequence is TGTGCCAGCCGGTGGGGCTCTGGGGCCAACGTCCTGACTTTC.

The chain carries TRBV27 and TRBJ2-7, with 10 bases that match TRBD2. Germline CDR1 and CDR2: MNHEY and SMNVEV (reference sequence). The V gene end was trimmed by 3 bases and the J gene end by 4 bases; junction bases not matched to a gene: 12. CDR3 length equals 17 residues. CDR3 sequence reads: CASSFHAGTSEGYEQYF. For the CDR3, the DNA is TGTGCCAGCAGTTTCCACGCCGGGACTAGCGAAGGGTACGAGCAGTACTTC.

The chain recombines TRBV7-9 with TRBJ1-1; 7 bases are shared with TRBD1. The CDR3 totals 16 residues. Per germline, CDR1 SEHNR and CDR2 FQNEAQ (reference sequence). V shed 5 bases and J 7 bases; nucleotides not matched to a gene: 16. The CDR3 DNA sequence: TGTGCCAGCAGCCCGGGGACAGTCGGGGCCTCCATTGAAGCTTTCTTT. As protein: CASSPGTVGASIEAFF.

This clonotype was detected a few times. This chain connects TRBV12-3 or TRBV12-4 to TRBJ2-3; D is unresolved. The V gene lost 2 bases and the J gene lost 2 bases, with 11 bases spanning the gap. The CDR3 loop spans 15 amino acids. Here the CDR3 DNA reads TGTGCCAGCAGTTTAAGTTGGGCGGACACAGATACGCAGTATTTT. It specifies CASSLSWADTDTQYF.

This clonotype was detected a few times. The chain has TRBV20-1 and TRBJ2-2, with TRBD2 identical over 8 bases. The junction had 7 bases not matched to a gene; V was cut back by 0 bases and J by 7 bases. The CDR3 totals 15 residues. CDR1 is DFQATT, CDR2 SNEGSKA, per germline (reference sequence). The DNA of the CDR3 is TGCAGTGCTAGAGATCGGACTAGCCTAAGCGGGGAGCTGTTTTTT. This sequence encodes CSARDRTSLSGELFF.

The V and J genes are TRBV5-1 and TRBJ2-1; 7 bases match TRBD1. With 1 base clipped from V and 3 bases from J, the junction kept 7 bases outside the gene matches. Germline CDR1 reads SGHRS; CDR2 reads YFSETQ. The CDR3 contains 16 residues. CDR3 loop: CASSLPTGVDYNEQFF. CDR3 sequence (DNA): TGCGCCAGCAGCTTGCCTACAGGGGTTGACTACAATGAGCAGTTCTTC. The whole variable domain, remainder taken from reference TRBV5-1 and TRBJ2-1, is KAGVTQTPRYLIKTRGQQVTLSCSPISGHRSVSWYQQTPGQGLQFLFEYFSETQRNKGNFPGRFSGRQFSNSRSEMNVSTLELGDSALYLCASSLPTGVDYNEQFFGPGTRLTVL.

This sequence joins TRBV20-1 and TRBJ1-6; D unclear. Trimming shortened V by 2 bases and J by 3 bases, and 14 bases separated the two germline ends. CDR3 length equals 16 residues. Germline CDR1 reads DFQATT; CDR2 reads SNEGSKA (reference sequence). CDR3 protein: CSARPMDVNYNSPLHF. DNA for the CDR3: TGCAGTGCTAGACCCATGGACGTTAACTATAATTCACCCCTCCACTTT.

The chain joins TRBV7-8 to TRBJ1-1; D not certain. Trimming stripped 2 bases from V and 0 bases from J, with 7 bases between. Germline loops: CDR1 SGHVS, CDR2 FQNEAQ. The CDR3 is made up of 14 amino acids. This CDR3 is CASSLREMNTEAFF. In DNA form, the CDR3 reads TGTGCCAGCAGCTTAAGGGAGATGAACACTGAAGCTTTCTTT.

This chain joins TRBV6-2 or TRBV6-3 and TRBJ2-5, with TRBD2 as a possible D gene (6 bases). Germline-derived CDR1 and CDR2 are MNHEY and SVGEGT. The CDR3 sequence is 16 residues long. The V end lost 6 bases, the J end lost 0 bases, and 17 bases lay between the germline ends. The CDR3 nucleotides are TGTGCCAGCAGCCACGGGGTAGCGGCGTACCAAGAGACCCAGTACTTC. It encodes CASSHGVAAYQETQYF.

This clonotype is a singleton in its sample. The chain joins TRBV15 to TRBJ2-5; a possible D gene is TRBD2 (5 bases). Trimming removed 1 base at V and 5 bases at J, with 5 bases between. This CDR3 has 12 amino acids. The germline CDR1 and CDR2 sequences are LNHNV and YYDKDF (reference sequence). The CDR3 is CATSRGGETQYF. In nucleotides, the CDR3 is TGTGCCACCAGCAGAGGAGGGGAGACCCAGTACTTC.

This clonotype was detected only a few times. The chain joins TRBV6-5 to TRBJ2-2; the match to TRBD2 covers 7 bases. The CDR3 is made up of 17 amino acids. Per the germline V gene, CDR1 is MNHEY and CDR2 is SVGAGI. The trim removed 0 bases at V and 4 bases at J, leaving 8 bases unmatched. The CDR3 is CASSYSVASGATGELFF. The CDR3 DNA is TGTGCCAGCAGTTACTCTGTCGCTAGCGGAGCCACCGGGGAGCTGTTTTTT.

CDR3 in amino acids: CASRTVLNTEAFF. The CDR3 nucleotides read TGTGCCAGCAGGACCGTGCTGAACACTGAAGCTTTCTTT. The V gene is TRBV10-3, the J gene TRBJ1-1; no firm D call. The CDR3 runs 13 residues. Germline V gene lookup returns CDR1 ENHRY and CDR2 SYGVKD. V lost 10 bases and J 0 bases, leaving 12 bases between the germline ends.

The CDR3: CASTVRGNGYTF. The CDR3, as DNA: TGTGCCAGCACCGTTCGCGGGAATGGCTACACCTTC. V gene TRBV28 combines with J gene TRBJ1-2; the D is unclear. Trimming stripped 7 bases from V and 6 bases from J, with 12 bases between. Germline CDR1 MDHEN, CDR2 SYDVKM. This CDR3 region has 12 residues.

This clonotype has a handful of counts. The V gene is TRBV20-1, the J gene TRBJ1-1; no definite D call. Germline assignment: CDR1 DFQATT and CDR2 SNEGSKA (reference sequence). The CDR3 length is 8 residues. Deletions cut 3 bases from V and 8 bases from J, with 1 base between. The CDR3 nucleotides read TGCAGTGCTAGGGAAGCTTTCTTT. This gives the protein CSAREAFF.

J is TRBJ2-3 and V is TRBV6-1; no clear D gene. Germline V gene sequence: CDR1 MNHNS, CDR2 SASEGT. This CDR3 contains 13 residues. Trimming stripped 6 bases from V and 1 base from J, with 8 bases between. The CDR3 here is CASRSPRTDTQYF. CDR3 DNA sequence: TGTGCCAGCAGGTCACCCCGCACAGATACGCAGTATTTT.

This chain uses TRBV5-6 with TRBJ2-5; TRBD2 agrees at 7 bases. This CDR3 comprises 14 residues. V gave up 0 bases and J gave up 5 bases; unmatched junction bases: 4. Looked up from germline, CDR1 is SGHDT and CDR2 is YYEEEE. The CDR3 nucleotides are TGTGCCAGCAGCTTGGATATGGGAGGGGAGACCCAGTACTTC. Translated, it gives CASSLDMGGETQYF.

The rearrangement uses TRBV6-1 and TRBJ2-1; D call uncertain. The CDR3 consists of 15 residues. V was cut by 6 bases and J by 0 bases, with 12 bases left in between. Germline V lookup: CDR1 MNHNS, CDR2 SASEGT. Here the CDR3 DNA reads TGTGCCAGCAGGCCCGACACCCCCTCCTACAATGAGCAGTTCTTC. Encoded protein: CASRPDTPSYNEQFF.